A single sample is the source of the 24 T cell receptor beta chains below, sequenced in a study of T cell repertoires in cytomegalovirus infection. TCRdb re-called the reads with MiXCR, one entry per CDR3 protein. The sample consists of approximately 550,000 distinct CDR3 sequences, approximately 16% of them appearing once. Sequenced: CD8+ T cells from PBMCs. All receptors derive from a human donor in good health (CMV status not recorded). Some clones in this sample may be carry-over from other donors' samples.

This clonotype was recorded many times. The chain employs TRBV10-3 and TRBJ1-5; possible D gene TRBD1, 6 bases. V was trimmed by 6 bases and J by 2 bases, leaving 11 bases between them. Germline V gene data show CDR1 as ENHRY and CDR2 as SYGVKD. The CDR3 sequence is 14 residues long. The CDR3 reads CAIRDSGGNQPQHF. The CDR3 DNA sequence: TGTGCCATCAGGGACAGCGGGGGCAATCAGCCCCAGCATTTT.

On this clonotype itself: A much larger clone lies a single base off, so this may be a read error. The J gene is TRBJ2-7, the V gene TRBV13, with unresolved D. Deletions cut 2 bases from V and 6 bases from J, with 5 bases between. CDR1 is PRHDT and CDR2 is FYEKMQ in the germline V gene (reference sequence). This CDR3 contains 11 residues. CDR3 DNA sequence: TGTGCCAGCAGCTTATCCCTCGAGCAGTACTTC. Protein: CASSLSLEQYF.

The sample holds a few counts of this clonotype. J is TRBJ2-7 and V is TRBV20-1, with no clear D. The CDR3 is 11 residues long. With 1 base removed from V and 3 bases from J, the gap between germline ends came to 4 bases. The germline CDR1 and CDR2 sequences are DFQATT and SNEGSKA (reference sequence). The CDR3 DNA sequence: TGCAGTGCTAGAGTTGGCTACGAGCAGTACTTC. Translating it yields CSARVGYEQYF.

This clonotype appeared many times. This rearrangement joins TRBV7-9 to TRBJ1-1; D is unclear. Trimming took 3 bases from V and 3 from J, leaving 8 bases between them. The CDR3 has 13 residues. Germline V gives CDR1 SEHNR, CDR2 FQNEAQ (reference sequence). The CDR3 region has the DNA TGTGCCAGCAGCTTCGACCCTTACACTGAAGCTTTCTTT. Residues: CASSFDPYTEAFF. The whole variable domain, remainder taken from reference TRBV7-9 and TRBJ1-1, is DTGVSQNPRHKITKRGQNVTFRCDPISEHNRLYWYRQTLGQGPEFLTYFQNEAQLEKSRLLSDRFSAERPKGSFSTLEIQRTEQGDSAMYLCASSFDPYTEAFFGQGTRLTVV.

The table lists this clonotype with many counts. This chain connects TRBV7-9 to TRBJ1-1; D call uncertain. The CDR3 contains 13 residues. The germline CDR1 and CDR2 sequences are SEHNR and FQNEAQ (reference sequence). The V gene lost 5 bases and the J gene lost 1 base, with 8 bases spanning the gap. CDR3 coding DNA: TGTGCCAGCAGCACGTGGGAGAACACTGAAGCTTTCTTT. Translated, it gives CASSTWENTEAFF.

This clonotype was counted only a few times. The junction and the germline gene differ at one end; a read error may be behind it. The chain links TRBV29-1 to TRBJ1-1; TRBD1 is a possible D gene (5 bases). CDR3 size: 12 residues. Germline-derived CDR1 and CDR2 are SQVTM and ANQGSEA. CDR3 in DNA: TGCAGCGTTGAAGACCCCGGGACGGTTGTGACATTT. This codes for CSVEDPGTVVTF.

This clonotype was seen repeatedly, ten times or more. The CDR3 spells CASSLRNRAADTQYF. Here the CDR3 DNA reads TGTGCCAGCAGCCTCAGAAACAGGGCGGCAGATACGCAGTATTTT. The chain is built from TRBV14 and TRBJ2-3; possibly TRBD1 for D (6 bases). The length of the CDR3 is 15 residues. Germline loops: CDR1 SGHDN, CDR2 FVKESK. Trimming pared 4 bases from V and 4 bases from J, leaving 15 bases between.

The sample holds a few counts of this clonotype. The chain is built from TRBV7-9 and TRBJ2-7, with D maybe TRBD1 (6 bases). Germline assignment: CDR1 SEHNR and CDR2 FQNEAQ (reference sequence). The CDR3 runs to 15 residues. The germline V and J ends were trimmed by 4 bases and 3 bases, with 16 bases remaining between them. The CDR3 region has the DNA TGTGCCAGCAGCTCTCAGGGACATTTAAACTACGAGCAGTACTTC. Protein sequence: CASSSQGHLNYEQYF. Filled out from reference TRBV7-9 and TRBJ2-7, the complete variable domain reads DTGVSQNPRHKITKRGQNVTFRCDPISEHNRLYWYRQTLGQGPEFLTYFQNEAQLEKSRLLSDRFSAERPKGSFSTLEIQRTEQGDSAMYLCASSSQGHLNYEQYFGPGTRLTVT.

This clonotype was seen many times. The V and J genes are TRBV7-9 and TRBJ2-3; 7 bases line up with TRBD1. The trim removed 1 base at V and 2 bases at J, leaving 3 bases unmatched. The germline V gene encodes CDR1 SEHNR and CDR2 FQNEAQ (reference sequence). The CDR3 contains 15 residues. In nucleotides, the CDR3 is TGTGCCAGCAGCTTAGGAGGGGGCATCACAGATACGCAGTATTTT. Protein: CASSLGGGITDTQYF.

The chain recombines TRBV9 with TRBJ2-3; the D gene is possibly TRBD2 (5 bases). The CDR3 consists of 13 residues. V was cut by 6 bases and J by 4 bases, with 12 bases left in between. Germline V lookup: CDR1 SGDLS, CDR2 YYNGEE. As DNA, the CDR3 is TGTGCCAGCACTCGACGGGATTCAGATACGCAGTATTTT. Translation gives CASTRRDSDTQYF.

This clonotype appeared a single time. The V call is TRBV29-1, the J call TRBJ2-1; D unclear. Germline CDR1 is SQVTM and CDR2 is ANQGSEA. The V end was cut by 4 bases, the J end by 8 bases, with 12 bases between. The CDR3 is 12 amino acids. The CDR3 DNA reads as TGCAGCGTTGTTCAGGCAGGATATGAGCAGTTCTTC. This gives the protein CSVVQAGYEQFF.

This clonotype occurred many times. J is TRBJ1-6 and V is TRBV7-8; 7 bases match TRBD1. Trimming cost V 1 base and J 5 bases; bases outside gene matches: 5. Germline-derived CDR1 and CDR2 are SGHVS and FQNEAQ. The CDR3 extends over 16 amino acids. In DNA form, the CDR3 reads TGTGCCAGCAGCTTAGGAGGGACAGTGGATAATTCACCCCTCCACTTT. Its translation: CASSLGGTVDNSPLHF.

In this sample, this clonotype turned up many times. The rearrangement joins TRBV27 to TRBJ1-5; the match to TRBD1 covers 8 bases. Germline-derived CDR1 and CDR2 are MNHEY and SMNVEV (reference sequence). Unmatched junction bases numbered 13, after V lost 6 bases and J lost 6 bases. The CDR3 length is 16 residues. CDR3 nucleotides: TGTGCCAGCAGCCCGGACAGGGCGAGACTCGGTCAGCCCCAGCATTTT. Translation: CASSPDRARLGQPQHF.

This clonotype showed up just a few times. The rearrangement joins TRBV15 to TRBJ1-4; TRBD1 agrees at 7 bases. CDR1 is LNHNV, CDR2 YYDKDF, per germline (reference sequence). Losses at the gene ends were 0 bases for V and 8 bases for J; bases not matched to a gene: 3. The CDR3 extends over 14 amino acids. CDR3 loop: CATSREGQREKLFF. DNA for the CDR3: TGTGCCACCAGCAGAGAGGGACAGAGGGAAAAACTGTTTTTT.

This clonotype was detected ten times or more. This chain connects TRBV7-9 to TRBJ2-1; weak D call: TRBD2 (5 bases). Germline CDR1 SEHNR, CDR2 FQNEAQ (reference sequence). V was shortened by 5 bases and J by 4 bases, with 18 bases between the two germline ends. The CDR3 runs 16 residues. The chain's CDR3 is CASSIDRGKRYNEQFF. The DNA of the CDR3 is TGTGCCAGCAGCATCGACCGGGGAAAAAGATACAATGAGCAGTTCTTC.

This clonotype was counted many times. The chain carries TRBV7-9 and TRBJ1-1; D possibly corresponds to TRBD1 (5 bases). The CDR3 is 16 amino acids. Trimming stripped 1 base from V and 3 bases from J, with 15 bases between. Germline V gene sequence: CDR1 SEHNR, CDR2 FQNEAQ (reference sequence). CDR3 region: CASSLGEIQGYTEAFF. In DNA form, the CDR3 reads TGTGCCAGCAGCTTAGGGGAGATTCAGGGATACACTGAAGCTTTCTTT.

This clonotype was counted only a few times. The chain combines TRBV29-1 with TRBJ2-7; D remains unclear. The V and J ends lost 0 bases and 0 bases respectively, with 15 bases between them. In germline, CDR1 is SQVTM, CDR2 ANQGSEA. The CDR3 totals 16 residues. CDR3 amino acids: CSVEDPDGRNSYEQYF. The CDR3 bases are TGCAGCGTTGAAGATCCTGACGGCCGGAACTCCTACGAGCAGTACTTC.

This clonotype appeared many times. The CDR3 reads CASSESGTRHLGGSPLHF. The CDR3 DNA reads TGTGCCAGCAGCGAATCCGGGACTAGGCACCTTGGCGGGTCACCCCTCCACTTT. The chain carries TRBV2 and TRBJ1-6, with D maybe TRBD1 (5 bases). From germline, CDR1 is SNHLY and CDR2 FYNNEI. V lost 6 bases and J lost 10, with 28 bases in between. This CDR3 region has 18 residues.

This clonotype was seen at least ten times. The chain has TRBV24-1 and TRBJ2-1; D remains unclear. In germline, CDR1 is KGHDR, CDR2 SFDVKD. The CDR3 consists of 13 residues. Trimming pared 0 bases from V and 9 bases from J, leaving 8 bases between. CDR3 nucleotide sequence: TGTGCCACCAGTGATTTGCCCACTTCTGAGCAGTTCTTC. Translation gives CATSDLPTSEQFF.

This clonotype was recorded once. The CDR3, as DNA: TGTGCCAGCGACGCACTGGGAGGGTCGGTAGGAAATCAGCCCCAGCATTTT. Translated, it gives CASDALGGSVGNQPQHF. The chain links TRBV28 to TRBJ1-5; D gene unclear. Between the trimmed V and J ends, which lost 8 bases and 4 bases, there was a span of 24 bases. Germline V gene sequence: CDR1 MDHEN, CDR2 SYDVKM. The CDR3 consists of 17 residues.

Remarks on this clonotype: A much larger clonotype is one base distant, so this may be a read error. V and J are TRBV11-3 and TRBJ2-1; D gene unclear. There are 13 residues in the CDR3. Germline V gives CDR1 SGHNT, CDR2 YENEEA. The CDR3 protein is CASSFQAQNEQSF. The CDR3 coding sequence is TGTGCCAGCAGCTTCCAGGCCCAAAATGAGCAGTCCTTC.

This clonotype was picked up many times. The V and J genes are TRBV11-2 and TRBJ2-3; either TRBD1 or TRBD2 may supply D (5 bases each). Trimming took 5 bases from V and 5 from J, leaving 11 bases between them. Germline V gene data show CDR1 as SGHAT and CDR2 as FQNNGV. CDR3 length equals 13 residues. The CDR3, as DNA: TGTGCCAGCAGCCCCGATGGGGGAGATACGCAGTATTTT. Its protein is CASSPDGGDTQYF.

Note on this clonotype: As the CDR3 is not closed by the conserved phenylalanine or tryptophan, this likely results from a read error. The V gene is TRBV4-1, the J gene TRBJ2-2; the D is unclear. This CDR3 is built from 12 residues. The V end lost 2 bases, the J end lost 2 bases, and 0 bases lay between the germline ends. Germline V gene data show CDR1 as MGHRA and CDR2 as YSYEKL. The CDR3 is CASSQNTGELFY. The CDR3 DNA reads TGCGCCAGCAGCCAAAACACCGGGGAGCTGTTTTAT.

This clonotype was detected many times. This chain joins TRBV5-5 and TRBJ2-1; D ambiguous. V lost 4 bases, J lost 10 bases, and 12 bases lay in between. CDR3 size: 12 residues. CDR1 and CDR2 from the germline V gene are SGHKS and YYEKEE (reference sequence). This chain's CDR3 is CASSLTTGEQFF. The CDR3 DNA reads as TGTGCCAGCAGCCTTACGACTGGCGAGCAGTTCTTC.